The 32 T cell receptor beta chains listed next were all sequenced from one sample in a study of neurological immune-mediated disorders (dated by TCRdb to the late 2010s). The library was built by means of 5' RACE. The run used an Illumina HiSeq 2500. TCRdb reworked the public reads: Q25 trimming with fastp, MiXCR clone assembly, productive beta chains retained. Duplicate CDR3 protein sequences are folded into a single record with the most common DNA and genes. For this sample the table gives about 50,000 distinct CDR3 sequences, of which 9% to 12% were detected only once. The ten largest clones take up approximately 5% of the sample. The sample consisted of PBMCs. These receptors were taken from a man between 70 and 80 years old with HTLV-1-associated myelopathy (HAM/TSP).

In this sample, this clonotype turned up many times. The chain uses TRBV7-2 and TRBJ2-7, with 9 bases that match TRBD1. The trim removed 4 bases at V and 4 bases at J, leaving 8 bases unmatched. Germline values: CDR1 SGHTA, CDR2 FQGNSA. The CDR3 runs 15 residues. DNA of the CDR3: TGTGCCAGCAGCTCAATCGGGACAGGGATGTACGAGCAGTACTTC. Translation: CASSSIGTGMYEQYF.

This clonotype was detected ten times or more. The chain joins TRBV20-1 to TRBJ2-7, with TRBD1 matching 7 bases. V gave up 7 bases and J gave up 5 bases; unmatched junction bases: 17. The V gene's germline CDR1 is DFQATT and CDR2 SNEGSKA (reference sequence). The CDR3 runs 15 residues. The CDR3 protein is CSERRSDRWSHEQYF. CDR3 in DNA: TGCAGTGAAAGAAGGTCGGACAGGTGGTCCCACGAGCAGTACTTC.

This clonotype was seen many times. This chain links TRBV7-3 with TRBJ1-2; 8 nucleotides align to TRBD1. The J segment lost 8 bases and the V segment lost 5 bases, leaving 13 bases of the junction unmatched. CDR3 length: 15 amino acids. The V gene's germline CDR1 is SGHTA and CDR2 FQGTGA. This chain's CDR3 is CASSSGTGLEGGYTF. CDR3 bases: TGTGCCAGCAGCAGCGGGACAGGTTTGGAAGGCGGCTACACCTTC.

This chain joins TRBV7-2 and TRBJ2-3; no reliable D call. The end of the DNA is better explained by TRBJ2-7, so the J call may be wrong. The CDR3 has 14 amino acids. Germline V gene lookup returns CDR1 SGHTA and CDR2 FQGNSA. CDR3 DNA sequence: TGTGCCAGCAGCTTTGATATAGGGATGAACGAGCAGTACTTC. Translated, it gives CASSFDIGMNEQYF.

This clonotype occurred many times. This chain links TRBV5-1 with TRBJ1-3; 10 positions match TRBD1. V was clipped by 4 bases and J by 3 bases; unmatched bases: 4. CDR3 length equals 15 residues. Germline CDR1 reads SGHRS; CDR2 reads YFSETQ. CDR3: CASSAGTGVGNTIYF. The CDR3 DNA is TGCGCCAGCAGCGCCGGGACAGGGGTTGGAAACACCATATATTTT.

In this sample, this clonotype turned up many times. The chain joins TRBV5-5 to TRBJ2-7, with a weak D call TRBD1 (5 bases). Trimming cost V 4 bases and J 2 bases, with 16 bases left between them. Germline CDR1 and CDR2: SGHKS and YYEKEE (reference sequence). CDR3 length: 15 residues. CDR3 sequence: CASSPNPQVTYEQYF. CDR3 DNA: TGTGCCAGCAGCCCTAACCCACAGGTGACCTACGAGCAGTACTTC.

Ten or more counts support this clonotype. This sequence joins TRBV7-6 and TRBJ2-7; D uncertain. CDR3 size: 14 residues. V lost 1 base, J lost 1 base, and 8 bases lay in between. Germline-derived CDR1 and CDR2 are SGHVS and FNYEAQ. The CDR3: CASSLGVYSYEQYF. The CDR3 DNA reads as TGTGCCAGCAGCTTAGGCGTCTATTCCTACGAGCAGTACTTC.

This clonotype was seen many times. The chain uses TRBV29-1 and TRBJ1-3, with D unresolved. This CDR3 region has 11 residues. The V gene lost 4 bases and the J gene lost 1 base, with 2 bases spanning the gap. CDR1 is SQVTM and CDR2 is ANQGSEA in the germline V gene. The CDR3 sequence: CSVASGNTIYF. CDR3 nucleotide sequence: TGCAGCGTTGCTTCTGGAAACACCATATATTTT.

The rearrangement uses TRBV11-3 and TRBJ2-1, with no clear D. V lost 0 bases to trimming and J lost 6 bases, with 6 bases between them. Per germline, CDR1 SGHNT and CDR2 YENEEA. This CDR3 has 13 residues. The CDR3 DNA is TGTGCCAGCAGCTTAGAGGGTAGCAATGAGCAGTTCTTC. This encodes CASSLEGSNEQFF.

This clonotype has ten or more counts. V gene TRBV7-9 combines with J gene TRBJ2-5, with TRBD1 matching 7 bases. The CDR3 contains 18 residues. The V gene end was trimmed by 0 bases and the J gene end by 4 bases; junction bases not matched to a gene: 14. Per the germline V gene, CDR1 is SEHNR and CDR2 is FQNEAQ (reference sequence). The CDR3, as DNA: TGTGCCAGCAGCTTAGCGTTCACCCGGGACAGTGACCGAGAGACCCAGTACTTC. It is translated as CASSLAFTRDSDRETQYF. Complete variable domain (other parts from reference TRBV7-9 and TRBJ2-5): DTGVSQNPRHKITKRGQNVTFRCDPISEHNRLYWYRQTLGQGPEFLTYFQNEAQLEKSRLLSDRFSAERPKGSFSTLEIQRTEQGDSAMYLCASSLAFTRDSDRETQYFGPGTRLLVL.

This clonotype was counted many times. The J gene is TRBJ2-4, the V gene TRBV27; D gene ambiguous. V dropped 3 bases and J dropped 0 bases, with 9 bases sitting between them. This CDR3 region has 15 residues. Germline CDR1 is MNHEY and CDR2 is SMNVEV (reference sequence). The CDR3 nucleotides are TGTGCCAGCAGTTTTAACGGTTTAGCCAAAAACATTCAGTACTTC. Its translation: CASSFNGLAKNIQYF.

The chain has TRBV7-9 and TRBJ2-5; no firm D call. Germline loops: CDR1 SEHNR, CDR2 FQNEAQ (reference sequence). With 8 bases removed from V and 0 bases from J, the gap between germline ends came to 16 bases. The CDR3 spans 15 residues. CDR3 protein: CASVHGRSNQETQYF. The CDR3, as DNA: TGTGCCAGCGTACACGGACGATCCAACCAAGAGACCCAGTACTTC.

This clonotype occurred many times. For the CDR3, the DNA is TGTGCCAGCAGTTCTAGGGTACGCAATCAGCCCCAGCATTTT. This translates into CASSSRVRNQPQHF. The chain joins TRBV28 to TRBJ1-5; D call uncertain. This CDR3 has 14 amino acids. Per germline, CDR1 MDHEN and CDR2 SYDVKM. V was pared by 4 bases and J by 2 bases, with 9 bases between.

This clonotype was seen repeatedly, ten times or more. This chain uses TRBV4-2 with TRBJ1-5; 9 bases fit TRBD1. V trimming: 3 bases; J trimming: 7 bases; junction bases outside the gene matches: 1. This CDR3 spans 13 amino acids. Looked up from germline, CDR1 is LGHNA and CDR2 is YNFKEQ. The DNA of the CDR3 is TGTGCCAGCAGCCAGGGGACAGGGCAGCCCCAGCATTTT. Encoded protein: CASSQGTGQPQHF.

This clonotype was seen ten or more times. The chain couples TRBV9 to TRBJ2-3, with D perhaps given as TRBD1 or TRBD2 (5 bases each). The CDR3 spans 15 residues. CDR1 is SGDLS and CDR2 is YYNGEE in the germline V gene. V was pared by 0 bases and J by 2 bases, with 10 bases between. CDR3 DNA: TGTGCCAGCAGCGTAGGACCCGGGGCCACAGATACGCAGTATTTT. Residues: CASSVGPGATDTQYF.

There are many counts of this clonotype. The chain joins TRBV10-3 to TRBJ2-3; D perhaps matches TRBD2 (6 bases). This CDR3 spans 15 amino acids. Trimming removed 0 bases from V and 2 bases from J, with 9 bases in between. CDR1 is ENHRY, CDR2 SYGVKD, per germline. The CDR3 nucleotides are TGTGCCATCAGTGAGTCGGGGCGGGACACAGATACGCAGTATTTT. Protein product: CAISESGRDTDTQYF.

This clonotype was detected ten times or more. CDR3 protein: CASSRVSGGGEQFF. CDR3 nucleotide sequence: TGCGCCAGCAGCCGAGTATCGGGAGGGGGGGAGCAGTTCTTC. This chain joins TRBV5-1 and TRBJ2-1; 8 nucleotides line up with TRBD2. CDR1 is SGHRS, CDR2 YFSETQ, per germline. Germline trimming cut 4 bases from V and 10 bases from J; bases unmatched to any gene: 10. This CDR3 is 14 amino acids long.

Ten or more counts support this clonotype. The chain recombines TRBV15 with TRBJ2-5; D perhaps matches TRBD1 (5 bases). Between the trimmed V and J ends, which lost 5 bases and 5 bases, there was a span of 18 bases. Germline lookup yields CDR1 LNHNV and CDR2 YYDKDF (reference sequence). There are 15 residues in the CDR3. Here the CDR3 reads CATSQGGASGETQYF. Here the CDR3 DNA reads TGTGCCACCAGCCAAGGTGGGGCAAGTGGGGAGACCCAGTACTTC.

This clonotype was recorded at least ten times. The chain employs TRBV6-6 and TRBJ1-5, with 9 nucleotides matching TRBD1. The ends lost 1 base at V and 5 bases at J; junction bases unmatched: 3. Germline V gene lookup returns CDR1 MNHNY and CDR2 SVGAGI (reference sequence). The CDR3 sequence is 15 residues long. The CDR3 loop is CASSYWTGDDQPQHF. CDR3 in DNA: TGTGCCAGCAGTTACTGGACAGGGGACGATCAGCCCCAGCATTTT.

This clonotype has at least ten counts. The chain employs TRBV5-1 and TRBJ2-1; 7 nucleotides align to TRBD1. The junction had 3 bases not matched to a gene; V was cut back by 0 bases and J by 3 bases. CDR1 and CDR2 from the germline V gene are SGHRS and YFSETQ. This CDR3 is built from 15 residues. The CDR3 bases are TGCGCCAGCAGCTTGGGACAGGGTAGCTACAATGAGCAGTTCTTC. Translation gives CASSLGQGSYNEQFF. The full variable domain, rest sourced from reference TRBV5-1 and TRBJ2-1, is KAGVTQTPRYLIKTRGQQVTLSCSPISGHRSVSWYQQTPGQGLQFLFEYFSETQRNKGNFPGRFSGRQFSNSRSEMNVSTLELGDSALYLCASSLGQGSYNEQFFGPGTRLTVL.

CDR3 protein: CASSRTGQETQYF. The CDR3 DNA is TGTGCCAGCTCACGAACAGGGCAAGAGACCCAGTACTTC. The chain couples TRBV18 to TRBJ2-5; D possibly corresponds to TRBD1 (6 bases). V lost 4 bases and J 2 bases, leaving 8 bases between the germline ends. This CDR3 comprises 13 residues. Germline CDR1 reads KGHSH; CDR2 reads LQKENI.

At least ten counts were recorded for this clonotype. A much larger clone sits a single nucleotide away, making a read error possible. The chain carries TRBV7-9 and TRBJ2-5; 8 bases fit TRBD1. This CDR3 is 14 amino acids long. CDR1 is SEHNR, CDR2 FQNEAQ, per germline (reference sequence). The CDR3 loop reads CVSSLSGGSETQYF. The DNA for the CDR3 is TGTGTCAGCAGCCTATCAGGGGGCTCAGAGACCCAGTACTTC.

This clonotype is labeled as medium-sized. The chain recombines TRBV20-1 with TRBJ2-7; D is perhaps TRBD1 or TRBD2 (5 bases each). V was trimmed by 3 bases and J by 5 bases, leaving 11 bases between them. There are 12 residues in the CDR3. In germline, CDR1 is DFQATT, CDR2 SNEGSKA (reference sequence). In DNA form, the CDR3 reads TGCAGTGCTAGGGGCCCGGGGCACGAGCAGTACTTC. This gives the protein CSARGPGHEQYF.

The table lists this clonotype with many counts. The gene calls are TRBV7-2 and TRBJ2-7; 13 bases align to TRBD2. Germline V CDR1 and CDR2: SGHTA, FQGNSA. The trim removed 5 bases at V and 4 bases at J, leaving 8 bases unmatched. The CDR3 loop spans 16 amino acids. CDR3 in amino acids: CASSRGTSGTGYEQYF. In DNA form, the CDR3 reads TGTGCCAGCAGCAGAGGGACTAGCGGGACCGGATACGAGCAGTACTTC.

This clonotype appeared many times. This chain joins TRBV5-1 and TRBJ1-2; D is unresolved. V shed 0 bases and J shed 4 bases, with 10 bases lying between them. This CDR3 has 14 residues. CDR1 and CDR2 (germline): SGHRS, YFSETQ. CDR3 protein: CASSLDGGGYGYTF. The CDR3, as DNA: TGCGCCAGCAGCTTGGACGGCGGAGGCTATGGCTACACCTTC.

In this sample, this clonotype turned up many times. The gene calls are TRBV12-3 or TRBV12-4 and TRBJ2-3; 14 bases agree with TRBD2. This CDR3 spans 17 amino acids. The junction had 6 bases not matched to a gene; V was cut back by 5 bases and J by 2 bases. CDR3 sequence reads: CASSLGTSGGNTDTQYF. Here the CDR3 DNA reads TGTGCCAGCAGTCTCGGGACTAGCGGGGGAAACACAGATACGCAGTATTTT.

This clonotype showed up many times. The chain has TRBV20-1 and TRBJ2-7, with D perhaps matching TRBD1 or TRBD2 (6 bases each). V was trimmed by 3 bases and J by 7 bases, leaving 22 bases between them. Germline V lookup: CDR1 DFQATT, CDR2 SNEGSKA (reference sequence). The CDR3 is made up of 15 amino acids. The CDR3 protein is CSARSRGHGGGEQYF. CDR3 nucleotide sequence: TGCAGTGCTAGGAGCCGGGGGCACGGTGGGGGGGAGCAGTACTTC.

This clonotype was counted ten times or more. The chain combines TRBV5-6 with TRBJ2-1, with TRBD2 identical over 9 bases. Losses at the gene ends were 4 bases for V and 2 bases for J; bases not matched to a gene: 7. The CDR3 has 16 amino acids. CDR1 and CDR2 from the germline V gene are SGHDT and YYEEEE. DNA for the CDR3: TGTGCCAGCAGCCACCTTAAGCGGGGGGCCTACAATGAGCAGTTCTTC. The encoded protein is CASSHLKRGAYNEQFF.

This clonotype was recorded at least ten times. This chain links TRBV5-6 with TRBJ2-2; D remains ambiguous. This CDR3 comprises 18 residues. Trimming removed 4 bases from V and 0 bases from J, with 19 bases in between. CDR1 and CDR2 (germline): SGHDT, YYEEEE. The chain's CDR3 is CASSRWMFRTSNTGELFF. The DNA of the CDR3 is TGTGCCAGCAGCCGTTGGATGTTCCGAACTTCGAACACCGGGGAGCTGTTTTTT. Complete variable domain (other parts from reference TRBV5-6 and TRBJ2-2): DAGVTQSPTHLIKTRGQQVTLRCSPKSGHDTVSWYQQALGQGPQFIFQYYEEEERQRGNFPDRFSGHQFPNYSSELNVNALLLGDSALYLCASSRWMFRTSNTGELFFGEGSRLTVL.

Many counts were recorded for this clonotype. This chain joins TRBV6-4 and TRBJ1-3; possibly TRBD1 for D (5 bases). The CDR3 totals 20 residues. Trimming stripped 11 bases from V and 0 bases from J, with 32 bases between. Germline values: CDR1 MRHNA, CDR2 SNTAGT. The CDR3 here is CASGPRPPITKGASGNTIYF. The CDR3 DNA sequence: TGTGCCTCCGGACCCCGACCCCCTATCACTAAAGGGGCCTCTGGAAACACCATATATTTT.

There are many counts of this clonotype. This chain joins TRBV14 and TRBJ1-4; D is possibly TRBD1 (6 bases). V gave up 2 bases and J gave up 12 bases, with 13 bases separating them. The CDR3 runs to 13 residues. The germline CDR1 and CDR2 sequences are SGHDN and FVKESK. The chain's CDR3 is CASSQHTGRELFF. In DNA form, the CDR3 reads TGTGCCAGCAGCCAACATACAGGGCGGGAACTGTTTTTT.

There are many counts of this clonotype. V and J are TRBV5-1 and TRBJ2-1, with 8 bases lining up with TRBD1. The ends lost 4 bases at V and 12 bases at J; junction bases unmatched: 12. In germline, CDR1 is SGHRS, CDR2 YFSETQ. The CDR3 loop spans 14 amino acids. CDR3 coding DNA: TGCGCCAGCAGCAAGCCCGGGACAGGTTACGTGCAGTTCTTC. This sequence encodes CASSKPGTGYVQFF.